The TCR beta chain under discussion was sequenced for a study of T cell repertoires in cytomegalovirus infection. Study outcomes and limitations: Within the response measured ex vivo, HLA-C-restricted CMV-specific TCR beta clonotypes were dominant.

Each CDR3 protein is one row after TCRdb ran MiXCR on the reads. The sample holds hundreds of thousands of distinct CDR3 sequences; approximately 33% are singletons and the top ten take 13%. In this sample, this clonotype turned up a few times. Its target is not known. This TCR derives from a human donor in good health (CMV status not recorded). Some clones in this sample may be carry-over from other donors' samples. This sample comprised cultured CD8+ T cells from PBMCs, obtained from culture after CMV antigen stimulation.

CDR3 residues: CATSRDPDRSTVQYF. The CDR3 coding sequence is TGTGCCACCAGCAGAGATCCTGACAGGTCTACGGTTCAGTACTTC. The chain joins TRBV15 to TRBJ2-7; a weak D match, TRBD1 (6 bases). CDR1 and CDR2 (germline): LNHNV, YYDKDF (reference sequence). Trimming left V 0 bases short and J 10 bases short, with 19 bases between. The CDR3 is 15 residues long.